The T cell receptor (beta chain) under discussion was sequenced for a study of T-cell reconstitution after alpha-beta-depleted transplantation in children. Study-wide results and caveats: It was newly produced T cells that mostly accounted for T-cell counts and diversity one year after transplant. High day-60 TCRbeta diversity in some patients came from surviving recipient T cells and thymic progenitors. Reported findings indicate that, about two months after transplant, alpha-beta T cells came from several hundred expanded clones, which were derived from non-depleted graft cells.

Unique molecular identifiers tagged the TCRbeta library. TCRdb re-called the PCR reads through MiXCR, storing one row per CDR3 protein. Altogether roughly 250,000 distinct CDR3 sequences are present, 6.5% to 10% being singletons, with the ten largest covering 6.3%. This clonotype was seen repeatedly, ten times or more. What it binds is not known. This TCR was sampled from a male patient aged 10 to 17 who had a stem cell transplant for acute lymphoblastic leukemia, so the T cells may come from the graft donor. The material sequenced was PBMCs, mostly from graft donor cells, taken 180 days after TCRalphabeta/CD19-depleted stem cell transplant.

CDR3 DNA sequence: TGTGCCATCAGCCCCGGGGTAGTTGCCTACGAGCAGTACTTC. Protein product: CAISPGVVAYEQYF. The chain links TRBV10-3 to TRBJ2-7, with D perhaps matching TRBD2 (5 bases). CDR1 is ENHRY and CDR2 is SYGVKD in the germline V gene. CDR3 length: 14 amino acids. V was pared by 6 bases and J by 2 bases, with 14 bases between.